The TCR beta chain described here comes from a study of T cell repertoires in cytomegalovirus infection. In the study overall: CMV epitopes used comprised recently identified HLA-C-restricted ones and well-studied HLA-B-restricted ones. Both CMV infection and a matching HLA type were indicated by public TCR beta signatures. Study-level results: HLA-C-restricted CMV-specific TCR beta clonotypes prevailed in the ex vivo response. Cumulated frequencies of public TCR beta families served to identify carriers of CMV plus the relevant HLA.

MiXCR, applied by TCRdb to the reads, yields one record per CDR3 protein. The sample records fewer than 200,000 distinct CDR3 sequences, about a fifth being singletons. Worth noting for this clonotype: What it recognizes is unknown.

The germline gives CDR1 GTSNPN, CDR2 SVGIG (reference sequence). This CDR3 spans 14 amino acids. Trimming removed 3 bases at V and 8 bases at J, with 14 bases between. This chain links TRBV30 with TRBJ1-6; D is unresolved. The clonotype originates from a human donor in good health (CMV status not recorded). Some clones in this sample may be carry-over from other donors' samples. The sequencing here drew on CD8+ T cells from cultured PBMCs, taken from culture after CMV antigen stimulation. As DNA, the CDR3 is TGTGCCTGGAGGATGAATAGACGTGATTCACCCCTCCACTTT. This gives the protein CAWRMNRRDSPLHF.